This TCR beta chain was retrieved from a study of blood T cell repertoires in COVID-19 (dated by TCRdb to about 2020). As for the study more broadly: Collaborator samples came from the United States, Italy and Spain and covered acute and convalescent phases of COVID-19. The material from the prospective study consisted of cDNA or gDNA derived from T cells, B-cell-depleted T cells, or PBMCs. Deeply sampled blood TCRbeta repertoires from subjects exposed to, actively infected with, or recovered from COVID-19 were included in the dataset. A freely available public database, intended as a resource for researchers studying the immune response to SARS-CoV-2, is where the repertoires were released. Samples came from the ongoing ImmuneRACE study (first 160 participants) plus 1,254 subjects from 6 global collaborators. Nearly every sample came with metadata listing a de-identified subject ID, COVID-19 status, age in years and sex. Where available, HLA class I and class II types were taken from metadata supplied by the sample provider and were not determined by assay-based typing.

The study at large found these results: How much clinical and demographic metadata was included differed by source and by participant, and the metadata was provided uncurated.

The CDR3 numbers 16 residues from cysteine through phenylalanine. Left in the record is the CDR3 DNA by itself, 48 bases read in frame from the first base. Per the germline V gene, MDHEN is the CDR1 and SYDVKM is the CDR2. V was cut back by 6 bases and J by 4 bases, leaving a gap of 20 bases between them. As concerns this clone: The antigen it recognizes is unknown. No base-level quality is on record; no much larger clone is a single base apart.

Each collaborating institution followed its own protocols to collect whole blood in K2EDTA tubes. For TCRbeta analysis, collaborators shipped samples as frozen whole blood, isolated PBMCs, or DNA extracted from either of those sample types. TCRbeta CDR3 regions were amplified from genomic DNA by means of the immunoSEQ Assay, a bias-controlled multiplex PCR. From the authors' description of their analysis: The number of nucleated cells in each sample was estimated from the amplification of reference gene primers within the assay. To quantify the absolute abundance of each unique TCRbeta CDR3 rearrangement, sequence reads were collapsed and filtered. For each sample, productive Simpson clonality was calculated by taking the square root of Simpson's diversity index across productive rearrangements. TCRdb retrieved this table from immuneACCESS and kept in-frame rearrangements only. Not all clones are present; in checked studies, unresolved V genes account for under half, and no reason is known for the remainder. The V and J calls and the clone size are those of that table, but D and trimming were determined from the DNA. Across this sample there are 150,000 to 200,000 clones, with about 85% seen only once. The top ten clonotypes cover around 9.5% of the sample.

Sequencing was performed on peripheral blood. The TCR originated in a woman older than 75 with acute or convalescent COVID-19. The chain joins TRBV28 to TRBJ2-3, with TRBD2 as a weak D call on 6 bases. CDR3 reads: CASSQIGGTVADTQYF. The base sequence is TGTGCCAGCAGCCAAATCGGGGGAACTGTCGCAGATACGCAGTATTTT.